This T cell receptor (beta chain) is drawn from a study of blood T cell repertoires in COVID-19. The overall study: Specimens from acute and convalescent COVID-19 originated in the United States, Italy and Spain. From T cells, B-cell-depleted T cells, or PBMCs came the material, which was cDNA or gDNA.

Germline lookup yields CDR1 SNHLY and CDR2 FYNNEI. V gave up 7 bases and J gave up 0 bases; unmatched junction bases: 4. The CDR3 contains 16 residues. Original processing methods: Amplification with reference gene primers provided the estimates of nucleated cell counts. Sequenced by immunoSEQ multiplex PCR; TCRdb stores in-frame clones only, minus some. The V and J calls and clone size come from that table; D and trimming were worked out from the DNA. The top ten clones hold 25% to 30% of a sample with 150,000 or so clones, 70% to 85% of them seen once. The sample taken for sequencing was peripheral blood. The J gene is TRBJ2-2, the V gene TRBV2; TRBD2 agrees at 11 bases. This clonotype originated in a woman aged 55-70 years with acute or convalescent COVID-19. The CDR3 sequence: CASKGLAAANTGELFF. CDR3 sequence (DNA): TGTGCCAGCAAGGGACTAGCGGCCGCGAACACCGGGGAGCTGTTTTTT. The whole variable domain, remainder taken from reference TRBV2 and TRBJ2-2, is EPEVTQTPSHQVTQMGQEVILRCVPISNHLYFYWYRQILGQKVEFLVSFYNNEISEKSEIFDDQFSVERPDGSNFTLKIRSTKLEDSAMYFCASKGLAAANTGELFFGEGSRLTVL.